Listed below are T cell receptor beta chains from one sample, sequenced in a study of blood T cell repertoires in COVID-19. The assay was immunoSEQ multiplex PCR, and TCRdb's table has in-frame clones only and misses some. Of 300,000 to 400,000 clones listed, around 87% are singletons. Material for sequencing was peripheral blood. These receptors came from a woman aged 45 to 65 with COVID-19, enrolled during active disease. Each CDR3 is given with its conserved first and last residue. A D gene is named only where the DNA matches it firmly. The size field is filled for only some rows; it gives once, few, many or a size class.

TRBJ1-4 | TRBD1 | TRBV28 | . | CASSPGPTGGGEKLFF | TGTGCCAGCAGTCCAGGGCCGACAGGGGGCGGAGAAAAACTGTTTTTT
TRBJ2-7 | . | TRBV6-6 | . | CASSSTGTYEQYF | TGTGCCAGCAGCTCAACAGGGACCTACGAGCAGTACTTC
TRBJ2-5 | TRBD1 | TRBV3-1/TRBV3-2 | . | CASSLYRGRGETQYF | TGTGCCAGCAGCCTATACAGGGGAAGAGGGGAGACCCAGTACTTC
TRBJ1-3 | TRBD1 | TRBV5-4 | . | CASSSTDRGGNTIYF | TGTGCCAGCAGCTCAACCGACAGGGGAGGAAACACCATATATTTT
TRBJ2-3 | TRBD2 | TRBV19 | . | CASSIGLAVSTDTQYF | TGTGCCAGTAGTATTGGACTAGCTGTTAGCACAGATACGCAGTATTTT
TRBJ2-7 | . | TRBV19 | . | CASSMEGGEQYF | TGTGCCAGTAGTATGGAGGGAGGCGAGCAGTACTTC
TRBJ2-1 | . | TRBV12-5 | . | CASGRGWSDNEQFF | TGTGCTAGTGGTCGAGGGTGGTCGGATAATGAGCAGTTCTTC
TRBJ1-5 | TRBD1 | TRBV5-6 | . | CASSSWGQTSNQPQHF | TGTGCCAGCAGCTCGTGGGGACAGACTAGCAATCAGCCCCAGCATTTT
TRBJ2-1 | TRBD2 | TRBV7-3 | . | CASSKAGVGDEQFF | TGTGCCAGCTCTAAAGCGGGAGTTGGCGATGAGCAGTTCTTC
TRBJ1-2 | . | TRBV19 | once | CASSIFGGGASGGYTF | TGTGCCAGTAGTATTTTTGGGGGGGGCGCCTCGGGAGGCTACACCTTC
TRBJ1-5 | . | TRBV30 | . | CAWSAQEGQPQHF | TGTGCCTGGAGTGCACAGGAGGGTCAGCCCCAGCATTTT
TRBJ1-1 | . | TRBV7-3 | once | CASSLRYQSEAFF | TGTGCCAGCAGCTTAAGATACCAGTCTGAAGCTTTCTTT
TRBJ1-5 | . | TRBV7-9 | few | CASSLRESQPQHF | TGTGCCAGCAGCTTAAGGGAGAGTCAGCCCCAGCATTTT
TRBJ1-1 | . | TRBV7-9 | . | CASSPRQNMNTEAFF | TGTGCCAGCAGCCCCAGACAGAACATGAACACTGAAGCTTTCTTT
TRBJ1-1 | . | TRBV12-3/TRBV12-4 | . | CASGRENTEAFF | TGTGCCAGCGGTCGGGAGAACACTGAAGCTTTCTTT
TRBJ1-6 | TRBD1 | TRBV2 | . | CASSEDRGSSPLHF | TGTGCCAGCAGTGAGGACAGGGGATCCTCACCCCTCCACTTT
TRBJ1-2 | . | TRBV1 | . | CTSSQDHRGGYGYTF | TGCACCAGCAGCCAAGATCACCGGGGTGGTTATGGCTACACCTTC